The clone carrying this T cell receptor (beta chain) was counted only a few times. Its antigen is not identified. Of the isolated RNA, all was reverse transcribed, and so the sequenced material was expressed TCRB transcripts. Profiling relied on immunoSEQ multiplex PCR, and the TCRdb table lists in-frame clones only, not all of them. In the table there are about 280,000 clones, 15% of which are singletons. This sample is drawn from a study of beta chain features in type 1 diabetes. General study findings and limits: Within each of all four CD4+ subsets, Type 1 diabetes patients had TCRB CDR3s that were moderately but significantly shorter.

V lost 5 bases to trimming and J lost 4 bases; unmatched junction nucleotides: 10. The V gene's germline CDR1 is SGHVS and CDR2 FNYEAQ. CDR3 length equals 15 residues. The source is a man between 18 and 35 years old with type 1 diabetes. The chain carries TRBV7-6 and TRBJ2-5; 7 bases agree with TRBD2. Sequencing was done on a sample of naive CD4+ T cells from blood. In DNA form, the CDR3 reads TGTGCCAGCAGCCCCTGGGGGGGGTTGCTAGAGACCCAGTACTTC. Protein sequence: CASSPWGGLLETQYF.